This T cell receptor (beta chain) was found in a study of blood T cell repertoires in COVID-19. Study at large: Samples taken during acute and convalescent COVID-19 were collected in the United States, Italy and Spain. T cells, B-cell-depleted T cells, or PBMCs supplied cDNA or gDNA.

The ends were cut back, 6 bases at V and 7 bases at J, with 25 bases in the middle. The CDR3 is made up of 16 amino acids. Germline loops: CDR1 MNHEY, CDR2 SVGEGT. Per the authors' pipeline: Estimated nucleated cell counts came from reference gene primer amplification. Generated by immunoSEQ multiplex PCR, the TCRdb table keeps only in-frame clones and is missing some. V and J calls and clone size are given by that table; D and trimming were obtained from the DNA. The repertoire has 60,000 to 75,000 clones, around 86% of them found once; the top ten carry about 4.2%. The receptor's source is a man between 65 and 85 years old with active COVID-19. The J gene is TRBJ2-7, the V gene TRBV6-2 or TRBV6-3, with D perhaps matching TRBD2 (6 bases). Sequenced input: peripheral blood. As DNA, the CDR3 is TGTGCCAGCAGCCCTGGTTTCCCCGGGGAGGCCTGGGAGCAGTACTTC. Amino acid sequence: CASSPGFPGEAWEQYF.